The 8 T cell receptor beta chains presented below share a single source sample, sequenced in a study of Ad26.COV2.S vaccination and SARS-CoV-2 variants. Treatment noted: about 20 received Ad26.COV2.S at low or high dose, single or two shots; roughly five received placebo; per-sample allocation not given. Sample collection was performed on day 63 after the first vaccine or placebo injection. The protocol was immunoSEQ multiplex PCR, while the TCRdb copy is restricted to in-frame clones and leaves out a portion. Here the sample spans roughly 320,000 clones, about 82% being singletons. The material sequenced was peripheral blood, taken in a trial of Ad26.COV2.S vaccine versus placebo. These TCRs come from a person aged 18-60 years who received the Ad26.COV2.S COVID-19 vaccine or a placebo.

The V and J genes are TRBV7-2 and TRBJ2-7; D gene unclear. V was trimmed by 3 bases and J by 3 bases, leaving 12 bases between them. The length of the CDR3 is 14 residues. The V gene's germline CDR1 is SGHTA and CDR2 FQGNSA. The DNA for the CDR3 is TGTGCCAGCAGCTTGGACCCCCTTTACTACGAGCAGTACTTC. Its translation is CASSLDPLYYEQYF. The full variable domain, its missing parts supplied by reference TRBV7-2 and TRBJ2-7, is GAGVSQSPSNKVTEKGKDVELRCDPISGHTALYWYRQSLGQGLEFLIYFQGNSAPDKSGLPSDRFSAERTGGSVSTLTIQRTQQEDSAVYLCASSLDPLYYEQYFGPGTRLTVT.

J is TRBJ1-2 and V is TRBV3-1 (or the pseudogene TRBV3-2); D is ambiguous. Germline V lookup: CDR1 LGHDT, CDR2 YNNKEL (reference sequence). The CDR3 is 15 residues long. V was shortened by 5 bases and J by 2 bases, with 15 bases between the two germline ends. In nucleotides, the CDR3 is TGTGCCAGCAGCATATCAACTTCGGGAAACTATGGCTACACCTTC. It codes for CASSISTSGNYGYTF.

The J gene is TRBJ2-3, the V gene TRBV7-2, with 8 bases identical to TRBD2. The CDR3 has 16 amino acids. Trimming took 7 bases from V and 2 from J; bases not matched to a gene: 11. Germline lookup yields CDR1 SGHTA and CDR2 FQGNSA. CDR3 DNA: TGTGCCAGCAACAGCGGGGGAACCCTTTCCACAGATACGCAGTATTTT. This sequence encodes CASNSGGTLSTDTQYF.

V and J are TRBV20-1 and TRBJ1-5, with D perhaps TRBD1 (5 bases). CDR3 length: 11 amino acids. Germline-derived CDR1 and CDR2 are DFQATT and SNEGSKA (reference sequence). The V end lost 6 bases, the J end lost 4 bases, and 7 bases lay between the germline ends. Here the CDR3 DNA reads TGCAGTGCGCAGGGTAATCAGCCCCAGCATTTT. It specifies CSAQGNQPQHF.

The V gene is TRBV28, the J gene TRBJ2-3; 11 nucleotides agree with TRBD2. The CDR3 runs to 16 residues. J lost 4 bases, V lost 5 bases, and 8 bases had no gene match. From germline, CDR1 is MDHEN and CDR2 SYDVKM. Written as DNA, the CDR3 is TGTGCCAGCAGTGAAATAGCGGGGGGGCCTGCAGATACGCAGTATTTT. Amino acids: CASSEIAGGPADTQYF.

J is TRBJ1-6 and V is TRBV5-1, with D unresolved. CDR3 length: 14 amino acids. The V gene's germline CDR1 is SGHRS and CDR2 YFSETQ. V lost 0 bases to trimming and J lost 8 bases, with 9 bases between them. The CDR3 reads CASSLDSRDSPLHF. CDR3 coding DNA: TGCGCCAGCAGCTTGGACTCAAGGGATTCACCCCTCCACTTT.

The count of this clone is one. This sequence joins TRBV7-8 and TRBJ2-1; a possible D gene is TRBD1 (7 bases). V lost 2 bases and J 7 bases, leaving 15 bases between the germline ends. Germline V gene sequence: CDR1 SGHVS, CDR2 FQNEAQ. The CDR3 covers 15 residues. The CDR3 region has the DNA TGTGCCAGCAGCTTAAGCAGGGGGGTTTGGAATGAGCAGTTCTTC. Its translation is CASSLSRGVWNEQFF. Based on the CDR3 plus reference TRBV7-8 and TRBJ2-1, the full variable domain is GAGVSQSPRYKVAKRGQDVALRCDPISGHVSLFWYQQALGQGPEFLTYFQNEAQLDKSGLPSDRFFAERPEGSVSTLKIQRTQQEDSAVYLCASSLSRGVWNEQFFGPGTRLTVL.

The rearrangement joins TRBV7-2 to TRBJ1-2; TRBD1 is a possible D gene (6 bases). Germline V gene lookup returns CDR1 SGHTA and CDR2 FQGNSA. The CDR3 sequence is 13 residues long. Trimming removed 4 bases from V and 5 bases from J, with 11 bases in between. The CDR3 reads CASSSDSGYGYTF. The CDR3 DNA is TGTGCCAGCAGCTCGGACAGTGGATATGGCTACACCTTC.